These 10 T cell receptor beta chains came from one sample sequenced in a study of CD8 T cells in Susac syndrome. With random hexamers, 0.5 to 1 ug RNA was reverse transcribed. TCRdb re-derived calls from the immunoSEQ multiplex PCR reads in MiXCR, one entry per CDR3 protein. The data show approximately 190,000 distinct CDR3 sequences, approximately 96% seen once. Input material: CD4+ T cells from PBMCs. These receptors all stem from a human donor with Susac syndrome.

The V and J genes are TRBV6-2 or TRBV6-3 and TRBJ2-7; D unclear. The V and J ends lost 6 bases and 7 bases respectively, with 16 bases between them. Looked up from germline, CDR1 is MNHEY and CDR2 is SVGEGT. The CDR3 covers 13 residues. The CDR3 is CASSSPPMFEQYF. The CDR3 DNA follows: TGTGCCAGCAGCTCCCCCCCGATGTTTGAGCAGTACTTC.

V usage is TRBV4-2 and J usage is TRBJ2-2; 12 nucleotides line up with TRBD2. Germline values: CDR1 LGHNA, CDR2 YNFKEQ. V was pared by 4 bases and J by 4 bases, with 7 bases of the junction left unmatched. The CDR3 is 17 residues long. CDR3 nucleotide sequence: TGTGCCAGCAGCCCTAGGACTAGCGGGGTTAGCACCGGGGAGCTGTTTTTT. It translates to CASSPRTSGVSTGELFF.

CDR3 in amino acids: CSASRQGQAKNIQYF. Here the CDR3 DNA reads TGCAGTGCTAGCCGACAGGGGCAAGCCAAAAACATTCAGTACTTC. The J gene is TRBJ2-4, the V gene TRBV20-1; 8 bases align to TRBD1. The CDR3 has 15 amino acids. In germline, CDR1 is DFQATT, CDR2 SNEGSKA (reference sequence). Trimming at V came to 3 bases and at J to 0 bases, leaving 4 bases not matched to a gene.

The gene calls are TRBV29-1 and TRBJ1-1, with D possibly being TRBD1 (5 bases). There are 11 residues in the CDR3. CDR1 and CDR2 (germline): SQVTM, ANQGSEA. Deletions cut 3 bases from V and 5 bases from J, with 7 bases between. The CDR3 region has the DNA TGCAGCGTTGAGTCAGGGACTGAAGCTTTCTTT. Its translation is CSVESGTEAFF. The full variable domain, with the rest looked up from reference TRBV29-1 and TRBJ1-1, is SAVISQKPSRDICQRGTSLTIQCQVDSQVTMMFWYRQQPGQSLTLIATANQGSEATYESGFVIDKFPISRPNLTFSTLTVSNMSPEDSSIYLCSVESGTEAFFGQGTRLTVV.

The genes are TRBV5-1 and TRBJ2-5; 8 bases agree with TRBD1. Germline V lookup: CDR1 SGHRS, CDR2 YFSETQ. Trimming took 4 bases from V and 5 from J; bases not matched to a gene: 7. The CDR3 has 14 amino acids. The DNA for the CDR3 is TGCGCCAGCAGCCTGACAGGGGAGAGGGAGACCCAGTACTTC. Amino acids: CASSLTGERETQYF.

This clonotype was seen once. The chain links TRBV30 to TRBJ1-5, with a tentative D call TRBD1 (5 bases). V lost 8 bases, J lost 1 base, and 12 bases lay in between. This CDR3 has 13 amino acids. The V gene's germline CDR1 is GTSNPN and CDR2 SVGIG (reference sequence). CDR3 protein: CAASQGSNQPQHF. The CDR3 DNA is TGTGCCGCCTCTCAGGGAAGCAATCAGCCCCAGCATTTT.

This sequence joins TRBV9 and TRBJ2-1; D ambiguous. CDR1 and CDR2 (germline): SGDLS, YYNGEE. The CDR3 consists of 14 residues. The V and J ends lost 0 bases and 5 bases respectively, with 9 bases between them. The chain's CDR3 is CASSVVPGHNEQFF. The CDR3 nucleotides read TGTGCCAGCAGCGTAGTTCCTGGGCACAATGAGCAGTTCTTC.

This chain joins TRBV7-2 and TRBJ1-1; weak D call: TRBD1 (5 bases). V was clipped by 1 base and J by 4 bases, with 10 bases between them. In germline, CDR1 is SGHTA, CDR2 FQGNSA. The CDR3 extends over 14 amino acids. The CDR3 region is CASSLDDSRTEAFF. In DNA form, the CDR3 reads TGTGCCAGCAGCTTAGACGACAGCCGCACTGAAGCTTTCTTT.

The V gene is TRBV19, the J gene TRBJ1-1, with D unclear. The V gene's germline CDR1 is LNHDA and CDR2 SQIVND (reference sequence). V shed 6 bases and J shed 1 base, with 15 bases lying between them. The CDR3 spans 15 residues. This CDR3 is CASRVFEAENTEAFF. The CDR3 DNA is TGTGCCAGTAGAGTCTTCGAAGCCGAGAACACTGAAGCTTTCTTT.

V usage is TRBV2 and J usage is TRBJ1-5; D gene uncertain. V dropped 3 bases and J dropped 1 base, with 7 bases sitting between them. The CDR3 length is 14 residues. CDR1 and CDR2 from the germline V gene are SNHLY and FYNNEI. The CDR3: CASSESSSNQPQHF. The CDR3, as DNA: TGTGCCAGCAGTGAGTCAAGCAGCAATCAGCCCCAGCATTTT. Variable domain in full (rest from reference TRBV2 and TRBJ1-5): EPEVTQTPSHQVTQMGQEVILRCVPISNHLYFYWYRQILGQKVEFLVSFYNNEISEKSEIFDDQFSVERPDGSNFTLKIRSTKLEDSAMYFCASSESSSNQPQHFGDGTRLSIL.